These 14 T cell receptor beta chains were all obtained from the same sample, sequenced in a study of beta chain features in type 1 diabetes listed by TCRdb under 2018. The antigens these receptors bind are not known. Library prep was done by the immunoSEQ multiplex PCR assay. The entire isolated RNA was reverse transcribed using the High Capacity cDNA Reverse Transcription Kit, and thus expressed TCRB transcripts were sequenced. TCRdb mirrors the immuneACCESS table, restricted to in-frame sequences. Some clones are absent from its copies; in checked studies, under half trace to an unresolved V gene, and the reason for the others is unknown. Within this sample are 500,000 to 850,000 clones, with about 14% of them counted one time only. 0.03% to 0.04% of the sample is taken by the ten largest. The paper's findings and limits, for the study overall: A moderate but significant shortening of TCRB CDR3 length was observed in type 1 diabetes patients in all four CD4+ subsets.

Specimen: naive CD4+ T cells from blood. The cell subset or site label for this specimen denotes: true naive CD4+ T cells. These receptor sequences come from a young man with type 1 diabetes.

This clone was counted only a few times. This sequence joins TRBV6-6 and TRBJ2-3; TRBD1 matches at 7 bases. CDR3 length equals 14 residues. Per germline, CDR1 MNHNY and CDR2 SVGAGI (reference sequence). V shed 8 bases, J shed 6 bases, and the junction held 11 bases outside the gene matches. In DNA, the CDR3 is TGTGCCAGCCTACCAGGACAGGTGGTGGATACGCAGTATTTT. Translation: CASLPGQVVDTQYF.

V is TRBV4-1 and J is TRBJ1-1; D ambiguous. Germline CDR1 reads MGHRA; CDR2 reads YSYEKL. V shed 1 base and J shed 3 bases, with 6 bases lying between them. This CDR3 spans 13 amino acids. The CDR3 DNA sequence: TGCGCCAGCAGCCAAGTCTACGACACTGAAGCTTTCTTT. Residues: CASSQVYDTEAFF.

The genes are TRBV19 and TRBJ2-2, with no clear D. Trimming removed 1 base at V and 6 bases at J, with 15 bases between. Germline V gene sequence: CDR1 LNHDA, CDR2 SQIVND (reference sequence). The CDR3 totals 16 residues. CDR3 nucleotide sequence: TGTGCCAGTAGTATAGCCAAGCAAGTCTGGTCCGGGGAGCTGTTTTTT. It translates to CASSIAKQVWSGELFF.

J is TRBJ2-1 and V is TRBV5-1; D is perhaps TRBD2 (5 bases). V was shortened by 4 bases and J by 8 bases, with 28 bases between the two germline ends. Germline values: CDR1 SGHRS, CDR2 YFSETQ. This CDR3 has 18 amino acids. CDR3 sequence: CASSRGPNRLLPGDEQFF. DNA of the CDR3: TGCGCCAGCAGCAGAGGGCCGAACAGACTCCTACCCGGGGATGAGCAGTTCTTC.

This sequence joins TRBV30 and TRBJ1-1; D is undetermined. The V end lost 1 base, the J end lost 1 base, and 13 bases lay between the germline ends. This CDR3 has 15 residues. Germline-derived CDR1 and CDR2 are GTSNPN and SVGIG (reference sequence). The CDR3 coding sequence is TGTGCCTGGAGTGGACGGTGGAGAACGAACACTGAAGCTTTCTTT. Residues: CAWSGRWRTNTEAFF.

The chain carries TRBV7-2 and TRBJ2-1; TRBD2 agrees at 8 bases. The germline gives CDR1 SGHTA, CDR2 FQGNSA. This CDR3 has 15 residues. The V and J ends lost 5 bases and 0 bases, in that order; junction bases with no gene match: 3. Here the CDR3 DNA reads TGTGCCAGCAGCAGAACTAGCGGCTCCTACAATGAGCAGTTCTTC. Its protein is CASSRTSGSYNEQFF.

The chain couples TRBV19 to TRBJ1-1, with 8 bases that match TRBD1. The CDR3 is made up of 14 amino acids. V was clipped by 4 bases and J by 6 bases; unmatched bases: 7. The germline gives CDR1 LNHDA, CDR2 SQIVND (reference sequence). CDR3 DNA: TGTGCCAGTAGTACAGGGGGCGGACCGGCTGAAGCTTTCTTT. This gives the protein CASSTGGGPAEAFF.

This clone was detected a few times. V usage is TRBV4-1 and J usage is TRBJ2-5, with D possibly TRBD2 on 5 matching bases. Trimming took off 1 base at V and 5 bases at J, with 11 bases between the two ends. CDR3 length equals 14 residues. Germline values: CDR1 MGHRA, CDR2 YSYEKL. The CDR3 loop reads CASSQVGSTETQYF. The CDR3 DNA is TGCGCCAGCAGCCAAGTTGGGAGTACGGAGACCCAGTACTTC.

The chain recombines TRBV5-6 with TRBJ1-5; no definite D call. The germline gives CDR1 SGHDT, CDR2 YYEEEE. The length of the CDR3 is 13 residues. The ends were cut back, 1 base at V and 3 bases at J, with 5 bases in the middle. The CDR3 spells CASSLTYNQPQHF. The CDR3 DNA sequence: TGTGCCAGCAGCTTGACCTACAATCAGCCCCAGCATTTT.

Concerning this clone itself: The identical CDR3 is also encoded by other nucleotide sequences in the sample. This chain connects TRBV20-1 to TRBJ1-2; D may be TRBD1 (5 bases). The CDR3 has 11 amino acids. Trimming removed 5 bases from V and 4 bases from J, with 8 bases in between. Germline V CDR1 and CDR2: DFQATT, SNEGSKA (reference sequence). Here the CDR3 DNA reads TGCAGTGCTCAGGGATCCTATGGCTACACCTTC. Its translation: CSAQGSYGYTF.

This chain uses TRBV28 with TRBJ2-1; 12 nucleotides align to TRBD1. CDR1 is MDHEN and CDR2 is SYDVKM in the germline V gene. The CDR3 totals 15 residues. The V and J ends lost 8 bases and 4 bases, in that order; junction bases with no gene match: 6. The CDR3 protein is CASRGQGAQYNEQFF. DNA for the CDR3: TGTGCCAGCCGGGGACAGGGGGCGCAATACAATGAGCAGTTCTTC.

This clone was found a few times. J is TRBJ1-2 and V is TRBV9; D is unclear. Per the germline V gene, CDR1 is SGDLS and CDR2 is YYNGEE. The V and J ends lost 0 bases and 6 bases respectively, with 9 bases between them. The CDR3 spans 13 residues. CDR3 sequence: CASSVGSSDGYTF. CDR3 DNA: TGTGCCAGCAGCGTAGGATCCTCGGATGGCTACACCTTC.

The genes are TRBV5-4 and TRBJ2-5, with TRBD1 as a possible D gene (5 bases). The CDR3 is 13 residues long. The germline V gene encodes CDR1 SGHNT and CDR2 YYREEE (reference sequence). V was pared by 3 bases and J by 2 bases, with 8 bases between. CDR3 residues: CASSSQDQETQYF. The CDR3 nucleotides read TGTGCCAGCAGCTCACAGGATCAAGAGACCCAGTACTTC.

This clone turned up a few times. The V call is TRBV9, the J call TRBJ2-7, with 11 bases fitting TRBD2. The CDR3 loop spans 18 amino acids. The trim removed 0 bases at V and 1 base at J, leaving 9 bases unmatched. Germline lookup yields CDR1 SGDLS and CDR2 YYNGEE. CDR3 in amino acids: CASSVGTTSGRWSYEQYF. CDR3 DNA: TGTGCCAGCAGCGTAGGGACCACTAGCGGGAGATGGTCCTACGAGCAGTACTTC.